Following are 10 T cell receptor beta chains from one sample sequenced in a study of T cell responses to AZD1222 COVID-19 vaccine. This table comes from immunoSEQ multiplex PCR, and its TCRdb copy is limited to in-frame clones, with some not included. The sample includes about 69,000 clones, 83% of them seen just once. The input for sequencing was peripheral blood, taken 28 days after the second AZD1222 dose. The receptors stem from an adult who received the AZD1222 COVID-19 vaccine.

The J gene is TRBJ2-3, the V gene TRBV9; D not certain. Trimming cost V 0 bases and J 1 base, with 12 bases left between them. Germline V gives CDR1 SGDLS, CDR2 YYNGEE. The CDR3 contains 16 residues. The CDR3 coding sequence is TGTGCCAGCAGCGTAGGTCCATCGAGCCGCACAGATACGCAGTATTTT. Amino acids: CASSVGPSSRTDTQYF.

V usage is TRBV9 and J usage is TRBJ2-1; no reliable D call. The V and J ends lost 4 bases and 2 bases respectively, with 7 bases between them. This CDR3 spans 13 amino acids. Germline CDR1 reads SGDLS; CDR2 reads YYNGEE. The CDR3 DNA reads as TGTGCCAGCAGCCCGGGCACCTACAATGAGCAGTTCTTC. Its translation is CASSPGTYNEQFF.

The chain employs TRBV5-1 and TRBJ2-2, with D perhaps matching TRBD1 (6 bases). Germline CDR1 is SGHRS and CDR2 is YFSETQ. V lost 5 bases and J 4 bases, leaving 15 bases between the germline ends. The CDR3 covers 15 residues. This CDR3 is CASRAAGVATGELFF. DNA for the CDR3: TGCGCCAGCAGGGCAGCAGGGGTCGCCACCGGGGAGCTGTTTTTT.

The sample holds one count of this clone. The rearrangement uses TRBV5-4 and TRBJ2-3; possibly TRBD2 for D (6 bases). CDR1 SGHNT and CDR2 YYREEE come from the germline V gene (reference sequence). The CDR3 is 15 residues long. The V and J ends lost 4 bases and 3 bases respectively, with 15 bases between them. The CDR3 region is CASSQTRFRTDTQYF. For the CDR3, the DNA is TGTGCCAGCAGCCAGACTAGATTTCGGACAGATACGCAGTATTTT.

V and J are TRBV7-9 and TRBJ1-1, with D perhaps TRBD1 (5 bases). Germline V gene data show CDR1 as SEHNR and CDR2 as FQNEAQ (reference sequence). V was cut by 3 bases and J by 3 bases, with 11 bases left in between. The length of the CDR3 is 14 residues. The CDR3 coding sequence is TGTGCCAGCAGCTTCTGGGGGAGAGACACTGAAGCTTTCTTT. This gives the protein CASSFWGRDTEAFF. Drawing the rest from reference TRBV7-9 and TRBJ1-1, the complete variable domain is DTGVSQNPRHKITKRGQNVTFRCDPISEHNRLYWYRQTLGQGPEFLTYFQNEAQLEKSRLLSDRFSAERPKGSFSTLEIQRTEQGDSAMYLCASSFWGRDTEAFFGQGTRLTVV.

The chain is built from TRBV6-4 and TRBJ2-7, with 7 bases matching TRBD1. Germline V gives CDR1 MRHNA, CDR2 SNTAGT. This CDR3 has 14 amino acids. V shed 5 bases, J shed 0 bases, and the junction held 4 bases outside the gene matches. CDR3: CASSPTGSSYEQYF. The CDR3 bases are TGTGCCAGCAGTCCGACAGGGAGCTCCTACGAGCAGTACTTC.

This chain uses TRBV27 with TRBJ2-5; D perhaps matches TRBD1 (6 bases). The germline CDR1 and CDR2 sequences are MNHEY and SMNVEV (reference sequence). The length of the CDR3 is 15 residues. V was shortened by 1 base and J by 5 bases, with 14 bases between the two germline ends. The CDR3 loop is CASSLYRAVMETQYF. CDR3 bases: TGTGCCAGCAGTTTATACAGGGCGGTAATGGAGACCCAGTACTTC.

V is TRBV4-1 and J is TRBJ2-7; a possible D gene is TRBD2 (5 bases). The V and J ends lost 4 bases and 0 bases respectively, with 16 bases between them. Per germline, CDR1 MGHRA and CDR2 YSYEKL. CDR3 length: 16 residues. Here the CDR3 reads CASSRSVGGSSYEQYF. The CDR3 DNA reads TGCGCCAGCAGCCGATCGGTTGGTGGGAGCTCCTACGAGCAGTACTTC.

This clone was observed once. The chain joins TRBV19 to TRBJ1-3, with D maybe TRBD1 (5 bases). V was trimmed by 3 bases and J by 0 bases, leaving 12 bases between them. The germline CDR1 and CDR2 sequences are LNHDA and SQIVND (reference sequence). CDR3 length: 16 amino acids. CDR3 protein: CASSIMEGVSGNTIYF. CDR3 DNA: TGTGCCAGTAGTATCATGGAAGGGGTCTCTGGAAACACCATATATTTT.

The chain joins TRBV19 to TRBJ1-3; D might be TRBD1 (6 bases). V was cut by 4 bases and J by 3 bases, with 13 bases left in between. The germline V gene has CDR1 LNHDA and CDR2 SQIVND (reference sequence). The CDR3 is made up of 15 amino acids. The CDR3 loop is CASSKVEGVGNTIYF. In nucleotides, the CDR3 is TGTGCCAGTAGTAAAGTTGAGGGGGTTGGAAACACCATATATTTT. Combining the CDR3 with reference TRBV19 and TRBJ1-3 gives the whole variable domain DGGITQSPKYLFRKEGQNVTLSCEQNLNHDAMYWYRQDPGQGLRLIYYSQIVNDFQKGDIAEGYSVSREKKESFPLTVTSAQKNPTAFYLCASSKVEGVGNTIYFGEGSWLTVV.